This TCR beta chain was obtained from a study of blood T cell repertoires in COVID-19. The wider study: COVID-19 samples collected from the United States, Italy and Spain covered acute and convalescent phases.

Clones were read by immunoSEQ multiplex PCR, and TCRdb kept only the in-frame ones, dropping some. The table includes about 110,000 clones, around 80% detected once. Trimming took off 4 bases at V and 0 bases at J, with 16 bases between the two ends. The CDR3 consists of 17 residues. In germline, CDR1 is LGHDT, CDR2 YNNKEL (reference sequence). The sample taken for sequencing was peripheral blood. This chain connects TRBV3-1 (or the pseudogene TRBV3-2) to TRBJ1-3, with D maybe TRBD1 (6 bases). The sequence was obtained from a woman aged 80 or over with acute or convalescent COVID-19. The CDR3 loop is CASSPLDRLLSGNTIYF. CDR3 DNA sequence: TGTGCCAGCAGCCCATTGGACAGACTGCTCTCTGGAAACACCATATATTTT.